This T cell receptor beta chain was sequenced during a study of T cell repertoires in cytomegalovirus infection. The overall study: Researchers turned to recently identified HLA-C-restricted CMV epitopes as well as well-studied HLA-B-restricted ones. Evidence of both CMV infection and a matching HLA type came from public TCR beta signatures. Study findings and constraints: In two of eight donors, the top clonotype was HLA-C-restricted CMV-specific.

Germline V gene lookup returns CDR1 SEHNR and CDR2 FQNEAQ (reference sequence). The CDR3 totals 15 residues. V shed 5 bases and J shed 4 bases, with 17 bases lying between them. TCRdb reprocessed the reads via MiXCR and lists one record per CDR3 protein. Seen here are roughly 990,000 distinct CDR3 sequences, around 32% observed once, and the top ten hold over 13%. To note about this clonotype: What it binds is not known.

The sample here was cultured CD8+ T cells from PBMCs, taken from culture after CMV antigen stimulation. The chain links TRBV7-9 to TRBJ1-2; D not certain. The clonotype comes from a human donor in good health (CMV status not recorded). Some clones in this sample may be carry-over from other donors' samples. Here the CDR3 reads CASSPSHRVIYGYTF. CDR3 coding DNA: TGTGCCAGCAGCCCATCCCACCGGGTAATCTATGGCTACACCTTC.